The 30 T cell receptor beta chains in this list originate from one sample, sequenced in a study of blood T cell repertoires in COVID-19. Method: immunoSEQ multiplex PCR; TCRdb's copy keeps in-frame clones and lacks some. Here the sample spans about 140,000 clones, roughly 88% being singletons. Sequencing used peripheral blood. These TCRs come from a woman between 55 and 75 years old with acute or convalescent COVID-19.

The chain recombines TRBV4-2 with TRBJ2-2, with a tentative D call TRBD2 (7 bases). V was clipped by 0 bases and J by 3 bases, with 8 bases between them. Germline V CDR1 and CDR2: LGHNA, YNFKEQ. The CDR3 length is 15 residues. As DNA, the CDR3 is TGTGCCAGCAGCCAAGAAGGGGGGGACACCGGGGAGCTGTTTTTT. The encoded protein is CASSQEGGDTGELFF.

This rearrangement joins TRBV5-1 to TRBJ2-1; maybe TRBD2 (5 bases). Germline V lookup: CDR1 SGHRS, CDR2 YFSETQ. The germline V and J ends were trimmed by 0 bases and 2 bases, with 9 bases remaining between them. The CDR3 totals 15 residues. The CDR3 reads CASSLVSGAYNEQFF. In DNA, the CDR3 is TGCGCCAGCAGCTTGGTATCCGGGGCCTACAATGAGCAGTTCTTC.

On this clone: The junction does not match germline at one end; this may be a read error. This chain connects TRBV7-7 to TRBJ2-3; D might be TRBD2 (6 bases). This CDR3 is built from 19 residues. CDR1 is SSHAT, CDR2 FNYEAQ, per germline (reference sequence). The CDR3, as DNA: TGTGCTAGCAGCCGCGAAACTGGCCCGACCCGGGGGAGCACAGATACGCAGTATTTT. It yields the protein CASSRETGPTRGSTDTQYF.

The chain employs TRBV6-5 and TRBJ1-6; D might be TRBD1 (5 bases). The germline V and J ends were trimmed by 0 bases and 10 bases, with 16 bases remaining between them. The V gene's germline CDR1 is MNHEY and CDR2 SVGAGI. CDR3 size: 16 residues. CDR3: CASSYSTVPGGSPLHF. The CDR3 DNA is TGTGCCAGCAGTTACTCGACAGTCCCGGGAGGCTCACCCCTCCACTTT.

V is TRBV4-2 and J is TRBJ1-4; a possible D gene is TRBD1 (5 bases). The CDR3 is 15 amino acids. Trimming removed 0 bases from V and 8 bases from J, with 13 bases in between. Germline assignment: CDR1 LGHNA and CDR2 YNFKEQ. In DNA form, the CDR3 reads TGTGCCAGCAGCCAAGATCGGGGGATACGGGAAAAACTGTTTTTT. Encoded protein: CASSQDRGIREKLFF.

CDR3 residues: CSVSYNEQFF. CDR3 DNA: TGCAGCGTCAGTTACAATGAGCAGTTCTTC. The chain joins TRBV29-1 to TRBJ2-1; D is unresolved. Germline V gene sequence: CDR1 SQVTM, CDR2 ANQGSEA. The CDR3 length is 10 residues. Trimming removed 6 bases at V and 4 bases at J, with 4 bases between.

The chain joins TRBV9 to TRBJ2-2, with 11 bases that match TRBD2. V was clipped by 2 bases and J by 5 bases; unmatched bases: 8. The germline gives CDR1 SGDLS, CDR2 YYNGEE. This CDR3 spans 17 amino acids. The CDR3, as DNA: TGTGCCAGCAGCGTTAGACCGGGACTAGCGGAAACCGGGGAGCTGTTTTTT. Residues: CASSVRPGLAETGELFF.

The chain is built from TRBV15 and TRBJ2-7; the match to TRBD2 covers 8 bases. J was trimmed by 2 bases and V by 0 bases; bases with no gene match: 9. Germline V gives CDR1 LNHNV, CDR2 YYDKDF (reference sequence). The CDR3 spans 17 residues. The CDR3: CATSRERSSGAAYEQYF. The CDR3 DNA sequence: TGTGCCACCAGCAGAGAAAGGAGTAGCGGGGCCGCCTACGAGCAGTACTTC.

V gene TRBV7-2 combines with J gene TRBJ2-7; TRBD2 matches at 8 bases. Germline values: CDR1 SGHTA, CDR2 FQGNSA. This CDR3 comprises 16 residues. With 3 bases clipped from V and 2 bases from J, the junction kept 9 bases outside the gene matches. The CDR3 sequence is CASSFLPSGLTYEQYF. Written as DNA, the CDR3 is TGTGCCAGCAGCTTCTTGCCTAGCGGGCTCACCTACGAGCAGTACTTC. The full variable domain, completed using reference TRBV7-2 and TRBJ2-7, is GAGVSQSPSNKVTEKGKDVELRCDPISGHTALYWYRQSLGQGLEFLIYFQGNSAPDKSGLPSDRFSAERTGGSVSTLTIQRTQQEDSAVYLCASSFLPSGLTYEQYFGPGTRLTVT.

The gene calls are TRBV28 and TRBJ2-7, with TRBD1 identical over 7 bases. Germline CDR1 and CDR2: MDHEN and SYDVKM. This CDR3 is 18 amino acids long. Trimming removed 1 base from V and 3 bases from J; junction bases left unmatched: 15. Written as DNA, the CDR3 is TGTGCCAGCAGTTTATCCCTAAAGGGACAGAATTCCCACTACGAGCAGTACTTC. Translating gives CASSLSLKGQNSHYEQYF.

This sequence joins TRBV5-1 and TRBJ2-1; TRBD1 aligns across 10 bases. V lost 6 bases to trimming and J lost 7 bases; unmatched junction nucleotides: 4. Looked up from germline, CDR1 is SGHRS and CDR2 is YFSETQ. This CDR3 is built from 13 residues. The CDR3 protein is CASNPGQGNEQFF. CDR3 coding DNA: TGCGCCAGCAATCCGGGACAGGGGAATGAGCAGTTCTTC.

CDR3 region: CATSDTRTGEKLFF. In nucleotides, the CDR3 is TGTGCCACCAGTGATACCCGGACAGGAGAAAAACTGTTTTTT. V and J are TRBV24-1 and TRBJ1-4, with 7 positions matching TRBD1. The length of the CDR3 is 14 residues. Germline V lookup: CDR1 KGHDR, CDR2 SFDVKD. J lost 8 bases, V lost 3 bases, and 5 bases had no gene match.

The chain links TRBV19 to TRBJ1-3, with D unclear. Between the trimmed V and J ends, which lost 10 bases and 2 bases, there was a span of 18 bases. This CDR3 comprises 15 residues. CDR1 and CDR2 (germline): LNHDA, SQIVND (reference sequence). CDR3 bases: TGTGCCACCTTGCCTCCGGCGGGTACTGGAAACACCATATATTTT. It specifies CATLPPAGTGNTIYF.

Here the CDR3 reads CASEQDTEAFF. In nucleotides, the CDR3 is TGTGCCAGCGAGCAGGACACTGAAGCTTTCTTT. V and J are TRBV25-1 and TRBJ1-1; D is undetermined. The CDR3 sequence is 11 residues long. Germline values: CDR1 MGHDK, CDR2 SYGVNS. Trimming removed 8 bases at V and 3 bases at J, with 7 bases between.

V and J are TRBV14 and TRBJ2-3; 7 bases are a match to TRBD2. Germline values: CDR1 SGHDN, CDR2 FVKESK. The trim removed 4 bases at V and 2 bases at J, leaving 3 bases unmatched. The CDR3 length is 14 residues. The CDR3 sequence: CASSRGGFTDTQYF. The CDR3 DNA sequence: TGTGCCAGCAGCCGGGGAGGGTTCACAGATACGCAGTATTTT.

V is TRBV7-2 and J is TRBJ2-2; weak D call: TRBD1 (6 bases). Germline values: CDR1 SGHTA, CDR2 FQGNSA. The CDR3 is made up of 12 amino acids. Trimming removed 5 bases at V and 11 bases at J, with 12 bases between. CDR3 loop: CASSLTGQELFF. CDR3 bases: TGTGCCAGCAGCCTGACAGGTCAAGAGCTGTTTTTT. Supplemented by reference TRBV7-2 and TRBJ2-2, the full variable domain reads GAGVSQSPSNKVTEKGKDVELRCDPISGHTALYWYRQSLGQGLEFLIYFQGNSAPDKSGLPSDRFSAERTGGSVSTLTIQRTQQEDSAVYLCASSLTGQELFFGEGSRLTVL.

The chain links TRBV24-1 to TRBJ2-1, with D perhaps matching TRBD2 (5 bases). The V gene's germline CDR1 is KGHDR and CDR2 SFDVKD. The V gene lost 5 bases and the J gene lost 4 bases, with 11 bases spanning the gap. The CDR3 is made up of 14 amino acids. The CDR3 DNA reads TGTGCCACCAGTGGCCTGACTAAGTACAATGAGCAGTTCTTC. Encoded protein: CATSGLTKYNEQFF.

This chain joins TRBV5-1 and TRBJ1-2; 9 bases are shared with TRBD1. In germline, CDR1 is SGHRS, CDR2 YFSETQ. The CDR3 extends over 16 amino acids. Trimming took 4 bases from V and 3 from J; bases not matched to a gene: 10. This chain's CDR3 is CASSPPQQGAYYGYTF. Written as DNA, the CDR3 is TGCGCCAGCAGCCCACCTCAACAGGGGGCCTACTATGGCTACACCTTC.

The chain is built from TRBV9 and TRBJ2-1; 12 nucleotides line up with TRBD1. J lost 0 bases, V lost 0 bases, and 4 bases had no gene match. Per the germline V gene, CDR1 is SGDLS and CDR2 is YYNGEE. The CDR3 consists of 18 residues. For the CDR3, the DNA is TGTGCCAGCAGCGTAGGGGGACAGGGGGCCAGCTCCTACAATGAGCAGTTCTTC. This gives the protein CASSVGGQGASSYNEQFF. The variable domain in full, completed from reference TRBV9 and TRBJ2-1, reads DSGVTQTPKHLITATGQRVTLRCSPRSGDLSVYWYQQSLDQGLQFLIQYYNGEERAKGNILERFSAQQFPDLHSELNLSSLELGDSALYFCASSVGGQGASSYNEQFFGPGTRLTVL.

This clone was detected only once. The rearrangement uses TRBV14 and TRBJ1-5, with TRBD1 as a possible D gene (6 bases). The CDR3 is 13 residues long. With 3 bases removed from V and 4 bases from J, the gap between germline ends came to 7 bases. CDR1 is SGHDN and CDR2 is FVKESK in the germline V gene. Here the CDR3 reads CASSHDRNQPQHF. CDR3 coding DNA: TGTGCCAGCAGCCACGACAGGAATCAGCCCCAGCATTTT.

The rearrangement uses TRBV2 and TRBJ2-2; 8 bases agree with TRBD1. The CDR3 extends over 14 amino acids. The germline V gene encodes CDR1 SNHLY and CDR2 FYNNEI. With 6 bases clipped from V and 3 bases from J, the junction kept 3 bases outside the gene matches. The CDR3: CASRAGGHTGELFF. In nucleotides, the CDR3 is TGTGCCAGCAGAGCAGGGGGCCACACCGGGGAGCTGTTTTTT.

This clone was detected only once. The V and J genes are TRBV30 and TRBJ1-6, with D uncertain. Germline values: CDR1 GTSNPN, CDR2 SVGIG (reference sequence). Deletions cut 4 bases from V and 10 bases from J, with 17 bases between. The CDR3 is 14 residues long. In nucleotides, the CDR3 is TGTGCCTGGACCCTCCGGGGAGGGCTCTCACCCCTCCACTTT. Its protein is CAWTLRGGLSPLHF.

This chain links TRBV7-8 with TRBJ1-5; D is perhaps TRBD1 (5 bases). With 5 bases removed from V and 6 bases from J, the gap between germline ends came to 17 bases. The CDR3 totals 15 residues. Germline V gives CDR1 SGHVS, CDR2 FQNEAQ. Here the CDR3 DNA reads TGTGCCAGCAGCCCGGCTACGACAGTGGGTCAGCCCCAGCATTTT. This encodes CASSPATTVGQPQHF.

Only a few counts were recorded for this clone. The chain joins TRBV7-2 to TRBJ2-3, with a tentative D call TRBD2 (5 bases). There are 13 residues in the CDR3. Germline CDR1 reads SGHTA; CDR2 reads FQGNSA. The V end was cut by 2 bases, the J end by 3 bases, with 6 bases between. The CDR3 region has the DNA TGTGCCAGCAGCTTACGGGAAACAGATACGCAGTATTTT. It codes for CASSLRETDTQYF.

This clone was recorded only once. The genes are TRBV7-3 and TRBJ2-2; 7 bases are a match to TRBD1. V shed 1 base, J shed 2 bases, and the junction held 4 bases outside the gene matches. Germline lookup yields CDR1 SGHTA and CDR2 FQGTGA. This CDR3 has 16 residues. The CDR3, as DNA: TGTGCCAGCAGCTTAATGGCAGGGGGTAACACCGGGGAGCTGTTTTTT. Translated: CASSLMAGGNTGELFF.

CDR3 sequence (DNA): TGCACCAGCAGCCAAGCCGACAGGACCTCTGGAAACACCATATATTTT. As protein: CTSSQADRTSGNTIYF. V usage is TRBV1 and J usage is TRBJ1-3; the D call of TRBD1 is as the table states it, not checked on the DNA. TRBV1 counts as a pseudogene. The length of the CDR3 is 16 residues.

The V and J genes are TRBV11-3 and TRBJ2-1; tentatively, D is TRBD2 (7 bases). CDR3 length equals 15 residues. Germline values: CDR1 SGHNT, CDR2 YENEEA. V lost 1 base and J 7 bases, leaving 14 bases between the germline ends. The CDR3 sequence is CASSLVAGAGNEQFF. The CDR3 nucleotides are TGTGCCAGCAGCTTAGTGGCGGGGGCGGGAAATGAGCAGTTCTTC.

The chain has TRBV19 and TRBJ1-5; D is uncertain. From germline, CDR1 is LNHDA and CDR2 SQIVND (reference sequence). Deletions cut 0 bases from V and 3 bases from J, with 15 bases between. The CDR3 runs to 17 residues. The chain's CDR3 is CASSIDLTASLNQPQHF. The CDR3, as DNA: TGTGCCAGTAGTATAGATCTAACAGCCAGCCTCAATCAGCCCCAGCATTTT.

This clone was observed once. This chain's CDR3 is CASSPLGVGGYTF. CDR3 DNA: TGTGCCAGCTCACCACTGGGAGTGGGGGGCTACACCTTC. The V call is TRBV18, the J call TRBJ1-2, with D hard to call. The CDR3 length is 13 residues. V was clipped by 1 base and J by 8 bases, with 11 bases between them. Germline CDR1 is KGHSH and CDR2 is LQKENI.

The chain joins TRBV12-3 or TRBV12-4 to TRBJ1-1; D call uncertain. V gave up 5 bases and J gave up 1 base, with 8 bases separating them. This CDR3 region has 13 residues. CDR3 nucleotides: TGTGCCAGCAGTCTCCAGCGGAACACTGAAGCTTTCTTT. It specifies CASSLQRNTEAFF.